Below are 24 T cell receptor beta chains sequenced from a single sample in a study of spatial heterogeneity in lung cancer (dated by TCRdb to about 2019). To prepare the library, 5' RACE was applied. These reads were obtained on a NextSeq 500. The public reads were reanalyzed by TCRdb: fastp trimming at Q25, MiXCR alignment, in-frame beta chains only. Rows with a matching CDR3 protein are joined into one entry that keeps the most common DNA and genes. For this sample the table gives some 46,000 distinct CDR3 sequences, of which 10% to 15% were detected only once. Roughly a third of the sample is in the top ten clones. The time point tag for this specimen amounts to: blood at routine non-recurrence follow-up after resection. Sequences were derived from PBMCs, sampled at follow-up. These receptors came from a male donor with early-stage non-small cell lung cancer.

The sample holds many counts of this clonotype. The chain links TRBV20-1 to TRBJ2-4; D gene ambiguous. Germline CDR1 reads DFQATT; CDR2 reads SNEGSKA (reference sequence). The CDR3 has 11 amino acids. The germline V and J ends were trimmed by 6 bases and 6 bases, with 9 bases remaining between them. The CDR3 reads CSAPRANIQYF. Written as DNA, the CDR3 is TGCAGTGCCCCCCGCGCAAACATTCAGTACTTC.

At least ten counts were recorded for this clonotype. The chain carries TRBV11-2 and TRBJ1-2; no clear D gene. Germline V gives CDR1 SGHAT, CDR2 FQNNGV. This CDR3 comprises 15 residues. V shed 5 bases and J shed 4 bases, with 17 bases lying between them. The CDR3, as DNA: TGTGCCAGCAGCCCCCTAGGCAGTCTCTCCTATGGCTACACCTTC. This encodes CASSPLGSLSYGYTF.

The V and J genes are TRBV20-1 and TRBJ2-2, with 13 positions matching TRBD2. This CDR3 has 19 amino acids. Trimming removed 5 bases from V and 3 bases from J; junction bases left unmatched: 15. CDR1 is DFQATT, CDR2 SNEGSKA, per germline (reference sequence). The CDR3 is CSAGSAGLAGAFYTGELFF. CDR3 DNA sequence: TGCAGTGCTGGTTCCGCTGGACTAGCGGGGGCCTTCTACACCGGGGAGCTGTTTTTT.

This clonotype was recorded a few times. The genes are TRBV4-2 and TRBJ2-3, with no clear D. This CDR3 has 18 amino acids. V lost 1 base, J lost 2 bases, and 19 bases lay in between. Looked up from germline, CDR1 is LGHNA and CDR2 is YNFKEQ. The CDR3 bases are TGTGCCAGCAGCCAAGGGCGAAGAACCGGAGCTAACACAGATACGCAGTATTTT. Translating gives CASSQGRRTGANTDTQYF.

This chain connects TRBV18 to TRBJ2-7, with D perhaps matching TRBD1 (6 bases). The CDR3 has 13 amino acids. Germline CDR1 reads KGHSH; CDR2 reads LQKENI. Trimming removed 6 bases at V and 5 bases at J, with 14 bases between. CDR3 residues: CASSTTGSDEQYF. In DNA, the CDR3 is TGTGCCAGCTCTACCACAGGGTCCGACGAGCAGTACTTC.

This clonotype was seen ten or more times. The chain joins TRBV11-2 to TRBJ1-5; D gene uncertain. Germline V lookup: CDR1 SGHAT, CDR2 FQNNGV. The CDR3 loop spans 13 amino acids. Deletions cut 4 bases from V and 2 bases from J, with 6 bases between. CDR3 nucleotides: TGTGCCAGCAGCTCCAATCGCAATCAGCCCCAGCATTTT. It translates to CASSSNRNQPQHF.

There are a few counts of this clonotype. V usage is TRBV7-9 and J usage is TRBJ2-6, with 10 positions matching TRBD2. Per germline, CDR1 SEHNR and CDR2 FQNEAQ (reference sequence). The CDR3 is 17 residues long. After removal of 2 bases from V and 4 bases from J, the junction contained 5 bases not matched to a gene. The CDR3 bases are TGTGCCAGCAGCTTAACAGCGGGAGGGACCGGGGCCAACGTCCTGACTTTC. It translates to CASSLTAGGTGANVLTF.

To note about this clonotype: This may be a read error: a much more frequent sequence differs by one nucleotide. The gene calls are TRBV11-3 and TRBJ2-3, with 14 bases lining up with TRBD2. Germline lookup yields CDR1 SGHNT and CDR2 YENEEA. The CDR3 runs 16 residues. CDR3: CVSSHGLAGGSDTQYF. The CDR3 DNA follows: TGTGTCAGCAGCCATGGACTAGCGGGAGGATCGGATACGCAGTATTTT.

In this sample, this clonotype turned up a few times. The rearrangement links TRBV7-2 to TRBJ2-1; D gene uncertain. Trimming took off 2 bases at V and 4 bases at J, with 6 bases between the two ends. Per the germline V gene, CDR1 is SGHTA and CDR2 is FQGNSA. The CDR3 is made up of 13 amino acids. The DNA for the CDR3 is TGTGCCAGCAGCTTAAGGGAATACAATGAGCAGTTCTTC. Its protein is CASSLREYNEQFF.

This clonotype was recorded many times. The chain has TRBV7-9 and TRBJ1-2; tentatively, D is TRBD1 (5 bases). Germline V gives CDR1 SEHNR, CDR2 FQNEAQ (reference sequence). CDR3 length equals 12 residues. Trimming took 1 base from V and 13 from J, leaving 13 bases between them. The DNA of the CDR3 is TGTGCCAGCAGCTTAGAATCGCGCCAGGGCACCTTC. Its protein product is CASSLESRQGTF.

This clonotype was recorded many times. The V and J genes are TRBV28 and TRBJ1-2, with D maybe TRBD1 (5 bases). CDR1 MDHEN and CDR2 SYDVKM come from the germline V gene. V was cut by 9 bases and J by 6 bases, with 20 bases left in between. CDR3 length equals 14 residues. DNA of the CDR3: TGTGCCAGTTCCACGGGACCCCCGATGGATGGCTACACCTTC. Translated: CASSTGPPMDGYTF.

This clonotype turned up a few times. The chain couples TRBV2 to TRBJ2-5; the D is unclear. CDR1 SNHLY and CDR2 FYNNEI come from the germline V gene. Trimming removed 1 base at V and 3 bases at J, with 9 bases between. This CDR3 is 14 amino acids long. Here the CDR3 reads CASSEVRGEETQYF. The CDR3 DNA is TGTGCCAGCAGTGAAGTAAGAGGAGAAGAGACCCAGTACTTC.

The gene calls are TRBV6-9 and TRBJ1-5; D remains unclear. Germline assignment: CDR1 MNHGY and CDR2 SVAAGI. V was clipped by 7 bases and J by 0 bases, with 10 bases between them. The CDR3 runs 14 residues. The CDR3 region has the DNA TGTGCCAGCACCGTTGAATATAGCAATCAGCCCCAGCATTTT. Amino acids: CASTVEYSNQPQHF.

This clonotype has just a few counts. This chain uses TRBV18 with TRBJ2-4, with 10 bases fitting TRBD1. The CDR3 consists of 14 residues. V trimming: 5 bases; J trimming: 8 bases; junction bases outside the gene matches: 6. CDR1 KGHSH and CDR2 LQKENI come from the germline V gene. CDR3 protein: CASSTTGGDDIQYF. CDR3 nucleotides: TGTGCCAGCTCAACGACAGGGGGCGATGACATTCAGTACTTC.

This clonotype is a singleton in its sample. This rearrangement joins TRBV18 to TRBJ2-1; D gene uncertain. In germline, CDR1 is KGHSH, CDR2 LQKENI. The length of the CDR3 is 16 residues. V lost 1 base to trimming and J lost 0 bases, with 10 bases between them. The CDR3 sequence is CASSPLDTNSYNEQFF. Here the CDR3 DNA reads TGTGCCAGCTCACCACTAGACACCAACTCCTACAATGAGCAGTTCTTC.

The CDR3 DNA reads TGTGCCAGCAGCAGGATGGGACAGCGAGAAGAAAAACTGTTTTTT. This codes for CASSRMGQREEKLFF. The chain couples TRBV7-9 to TRBJ1-4; 7 nucleotides line up with TRBD1. J lost 8 bases, V lost 5 bases, and 11 bases had no gene match. The germline CDR1 and CDR2 sequences are SEHNR and FQNEAQ (reference sequence). The CDR3 has 15 amino acids.

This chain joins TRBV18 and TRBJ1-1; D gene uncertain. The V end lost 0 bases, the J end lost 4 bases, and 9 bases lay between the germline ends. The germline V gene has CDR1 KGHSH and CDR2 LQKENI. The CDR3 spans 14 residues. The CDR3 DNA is TGTGCCAGCTCACCACCGAAGGGATTCACTGAAGCTTTCTTT. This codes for CASSPPKGFTEAFF.

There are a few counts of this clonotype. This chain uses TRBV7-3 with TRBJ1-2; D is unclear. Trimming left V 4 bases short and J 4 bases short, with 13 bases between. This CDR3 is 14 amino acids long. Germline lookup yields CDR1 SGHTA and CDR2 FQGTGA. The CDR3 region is CASSYDYSGYGYTF. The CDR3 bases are TGTGCCAGCAGCTACGACTACAGTGGCTATGGCTACACCTTC.

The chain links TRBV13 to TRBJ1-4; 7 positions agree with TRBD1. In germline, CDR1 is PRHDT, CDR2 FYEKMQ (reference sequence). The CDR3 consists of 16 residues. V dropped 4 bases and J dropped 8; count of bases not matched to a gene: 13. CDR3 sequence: CASSSGLRDRKEKLFF. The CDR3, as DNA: TGTGCCAGCAGCTCCGGACTCCGGGACAGAAAGGAAAAACTGTTTTTT.

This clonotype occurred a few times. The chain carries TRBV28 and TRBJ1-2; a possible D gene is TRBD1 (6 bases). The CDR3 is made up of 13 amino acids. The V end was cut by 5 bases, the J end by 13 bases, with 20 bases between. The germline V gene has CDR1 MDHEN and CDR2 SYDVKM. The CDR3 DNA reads TGTGCCAGCAGTACCCCTACCGAGGGGGTAGGCACCTTC. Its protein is CASSTPTEGVGTF.

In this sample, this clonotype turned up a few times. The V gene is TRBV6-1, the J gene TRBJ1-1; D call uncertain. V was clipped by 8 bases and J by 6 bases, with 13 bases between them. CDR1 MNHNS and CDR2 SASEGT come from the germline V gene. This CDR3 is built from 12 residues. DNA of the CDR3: TGTGCCAGCGCTGGGGATTCGTCTGAAGCTTTCTTT. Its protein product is CASAGDSSEAFF.

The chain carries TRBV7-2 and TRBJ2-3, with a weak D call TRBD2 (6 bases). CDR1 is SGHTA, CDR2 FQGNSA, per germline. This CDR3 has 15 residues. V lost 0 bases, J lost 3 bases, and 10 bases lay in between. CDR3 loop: CASSLAGGWTDTQYF. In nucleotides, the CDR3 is TGTGCCAGCAGCTTAGCGGGAGGCTGGACAGATACGCAGTATTTT.

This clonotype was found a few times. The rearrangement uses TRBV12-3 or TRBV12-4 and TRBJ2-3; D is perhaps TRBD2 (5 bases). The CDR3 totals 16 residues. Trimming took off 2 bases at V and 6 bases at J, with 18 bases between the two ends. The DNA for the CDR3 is TGTGCCAGCAGTTTACCTAGCACCCATCCGGTGGATACGCAGTATTTT. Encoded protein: CASSLPSTHPVDTQYF.

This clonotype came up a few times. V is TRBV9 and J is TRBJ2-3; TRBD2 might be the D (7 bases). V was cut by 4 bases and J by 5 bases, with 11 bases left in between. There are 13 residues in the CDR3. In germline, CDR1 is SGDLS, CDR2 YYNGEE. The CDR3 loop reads CASSHREGDTQYF. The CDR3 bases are TGTGCCAGCAGCCACAGGGAGGGAGATACGCAGTATTTT.